A selection of T cell receptor beta chains follows, all from one sample in a study of graft-versus-host responses after intestinal transplantation. The repertoire was sequenced with immunoSEQ multiplex PCR; TCRdb's copy has only in-frame clones and lacks some. The sample shows about 20,000 clones, about 95% of them seen only once. The sample was PBMCs, taken 23 days after intestinal transplant. All receptors derive from a human patient who received an intestinal transplant, so some T cells may come from the graft donor. The CDR3 runs from the conserved cysteine through the conserved F or W. The D gene is left open where the match is weak. Expanded clones get a size class; other rows say once, few or many, or leave the size out.

TRBD1 TRBJ2-5 TRBV5-8 once TGTGCCAGCAGCCAGGGACAGGGGAATCAAGAGACCCAGTACTTC CASSQGQGNQETQYF
TRBD1 TRBJ1-2 TRBV27 NA TGTGCCAGCAGTATTACCGGGACAGGATATGGCTACACCTTC CASSITGTGYGYTF
TRBD1 TRBJ1-1 TRBV6-5 NA TGTGCCAGCAGTGACAGGGGCACGACTGAAGCTTTCTTT CASSDRGTTEAFF
TRBD2 TRBJ2-1 TRBV27 NA TGTGCCAGCACCCAAGGACTAGCGGGAGGGTGGGAGTTCTTC CASTQGLAGGWEFF
NA TRBJ2-3 TRBV7-8 NA TGTGCCAGCAGCTTAAGGCGGGACACCGGAGGCGAAGATACGCAGTATTTT CASSLRRDTGGEDTQYF
NA TRBJ2-7 TRBV11-2 NA TGTGCCAGCAGCCTAGGGGACGGGACTTCCTACGAGCAGTACTTC CASSLGDGTSYEQYF
NA TRBJ2-7 TRBV10-3 NA TGTGCCATCTCGCCGGCAACCTACGAGCAGTACTTC CAISPATYEQYF
TRBD2 TRBJ2-1 TRBV15 NA TGTGCCACCAGCGGATTAGGGTCTAGCGGAAAAGAATACTCCTACAATGAGCAGTTCTTC CATSGLGSSGKEYSYNEQFF
TRBD1 TRBJ1-1 TRBV28 NA TGTGCCAGCAGTTCAACAGGGGGAAGAATGGGCACTGAAGCTTTCTTT CASSSTGGRMGTEAFF
NA TRBJ1-1 TRBV29-1 NA TGCAGCGTTGAGGAGGTGTCGGGTACTGAAGCTTTCTTT CSVEEVSGTEAFF
TRBD1 TRBJ2-6 TRBV2 NA TGTGCCAGCATAACGGACAGGCCGCACCTCTCTGGGGCCAACGTCCTGACTTTC CASITDRPHLSGANVLTF
TRBD1 TRBJ2-7 TRBV5-5 once TGTGCCAGCAGCCCCACAGGGGGCCGGTACGAGCAGTACTTC CASSPTGGRYEQYF
NA TRBJ2-1 TRBV6-4 NA TGTGCCAGCAGTGACGGCGAGAACAATGAGCAGTTCTTC CASSDGENNEQFF
NA TRBJ2-2 TRBV6-8 NA TGTGCCAGCAGGCACCCAGGGGGGGTTACCCCGAACACCGGGGAGCTGTTTTTT CASRHPGGVTPNTGELFF
TRBD2 TRBJ2-1 TRBV9 NA TGTGCCAGCAGCGTAGAAGGGACTAGCGGGAGGGTAGGGGATGAGCAGTTCTTC CASSVEGTSGRVGDEQFF
TRBD2 TRBJ2-1 TRBV28 NA TGTGCCAGCAGTGCGAGCGGGACTATCTCCAATGAGCAGTTCTTC CASSASGTISNEQFF
TRBD2 TRBJ2-7 TRBV28 NA TGTGCCAGCAGCACTACGACTTATCGGCGGGAGGGAAGGTACGAGCAGTACTTC CASSTTTYRREGRYEQYF
NA TRBJ1-3 TRBV12-1 NA TGTGCCAGCAGCTTTTTTGACTCTGGAAACACCATATATTTT CASSFFDSGNTIYF
TRBD2 TRBJ2-3 TRBV7-9 NA TGTGCCAGCAGCCGGCCAGCGGGACGAAAGGGGGATACGCAGTATTTT CASSRPAGRKGDTQYF
TRBD1 TRBJ1-4 TRBV15 NA TGTGCCACCAGCAGATCCCTGGGGACAGCCTATGAAAAACTGTTTTTT CATSRSLGTAYEKLFF
NA TRBJ2-1 TRBV11-2 NA TGTGCCAGCCTATCGAGCTCCTACAATGAGCAGTTCTTC CASLSSSYNEQFF
TRBD1 TRBJ1-1 TRBV7-9 NA TGTGCCAGCAGCCCCCTAATAGCCGGGACAGTCGCTGAAGCTTTCTTT CASSPLIAGTVAEAFF
TRBD2 TRBJ2-1 TRBV30 NA TGTGCCTGGAGTGTCTCGCTAGCGGGAGTGCAGTTCTTC CAWSVSLAGVQFF
NA TRBJ2-1 TRBV27 NA TGTGCCAGCAGTTTACAGGGCGATGAGCAGTTCTTC CASSLQGDEQFF
NA TRBJ2-7 TRBV5-8 once TGTGCCAGCAGCTTGGCCATCCACTACGAGCAGTACTTC CASSLAIHYEQYF
NA TRBJ2-3 TRBV4-1 NA TGCGCCAGCAGCCAAGTTGACGGGAACGCAGATACGCAGTATTTT CASSQVDGNADTQYF
NA TRBJ2-7 TRBV28 NA TGTGCCAGCAGTTCAGCCGGGAGTGTCTACGAGCAGTACTTC CASSSAGSVYEQYF
NA TRBJ2-1 TRBV4-1 NA TGCGCCAGCAGCCACCTCGGGGGAGTTTCCTACAATGAGCAGTTCTTC CASSHLGGVSYNEQFF
NA TRBJ2-1 TRBV29-1 once TGCAGCGTTGAGTGGGCCTCCTACAATGAGCAGTTCTTC CSVEWASYNEQFF
NA TRBJ1-3 TRBV10-3 NA TGTGCCATCAGTGATGTCTACATGGACGGAGGAAACACCATATATTTT CAISDVYMDGGNTIYF
NA TRBJ2-1 TRBV19 NA TGTACTATGTCGGGTTGCCGGGACCACTCCTACAATGAGCAGTTCTTC CTMSGCRDHSYNEQFF
TRBD1 TRBJ2-2 TRBV7-9 once TGTGCCAGCAGCTTAGTAAAAATGGGACAGGGAAACACCGGGGAGCTGTTTTTT CASSLVKMGQGNTGELFF
NA TRBJ1-1 TRBV19 NA TGTGCCAGTAGTATTGAGTCCACGATGAACACTGAAGCTTTCTTT CASSIESTMNTEAFF
NA TRBJ2-7 TRBV5-6 NA TGTGCCAGCAGCGTGGGACGAGGGGGATGGGACCCGGGGAGCTACGAGCAGTACTTC CASSVGRGGWDPGSYEQYF
TRBD2 TRBJ2-1 TRBV7-9 NA TGTGCCAGCAGCTTCACGGTCCTAGCGGCCTCCTCCTACAATGAGCAGTTCTTC CASSFTVLAASSYNEQFF
TRBD1 TRBJ1-5 TRBV18 NA TGTGCCAGCTCAGGACAGGGGCGCAATCAGCCCCAGCATTTT CASSGQGRNQPQHF
TRBD2 TRBJ2-7 TRBV5-6 NA TGTGCCAGCAGCCCCTGGACTAGCGGGATGGCCTACGAGCAGTACTTC CASSPWTSGMAYEQYF
TRBD2 TRBJ2-7 TRBV30 NA TGTGCCTGGAGGGGCGGGACTAGCGTCTCTCCCCATTACGAGCAGTACTTC CAWRGGTSVSPHYEQYF
TRBD1 TRBJ2-1 TRBV5-8 few TGTGCCAGCAGCTTGCCGGGACAGGGGGCCTACAATGAGCAGTTCTTC CASSLPGQGAYNEQFF
NA TRBJ2-7 TRBV28 NA TGTGCCAGCAGTGCCCAAGTGGTCCAGCGGAGTCCCTCCTACGAGCAGTACTTC CASSAQVVQRSPSYEQYF
TRBD1 TRBJ2-7 TRBV2 NA TGTGCCAGCAGTGAACCAAAAATAATGGACAGGGGGCGTCTGTACGAGCAGTACTTC CASSEPKIMDRGRLYEQYF
TRBD1 TRBJ2-7 TRBV5-4 NA TGTGCCAGCAGATCCGGGACAGTAAACTCCTACGAGCAGTACTTC CASRSGTVNSYEQYF
NA TRBJ1-1 TRBV18 NA TGTGCCAGCTCACCACGCTCTCCCGAAGCTTTCTTT CASSPRSPEAFF
NA TRBJ2-2 TRBV6-1 once TGTGCCAGCTATCGGGGGATCGGAACCGGGGAGCTGTTTTTT CASYRGIGTGELFF
TRBD2 TRBJ2-1 TRBV5-4 NA TGTGCCAGCAGCTCAACAGCGGGAGGGCTTTACAATGAGCAGTTCTTC CASSSTAGGLYNEQFF
NA TRBJ2-7 TRBV28 NA TGTGCCAGCAGAAACACAGGGACCTACGAGCAGTACTTC CASRNTGTYEQYF
NA TRBJ1-5 TRBV21-1 NA TGTGCCAGCAGCCCCCAGGGGGAGAATCAGCCCCAGCATTTT CASSPQGENQPQHF
NA TRBJ2-5 TRBV19 NA TGTGCCAGTAGTATAACGGTGGGATTGGGGCAGGCCGAAGAGACCCAGTACTTC CASSITVGLGQAEETQYF
TRBD1 TRBJ1-2 TRBV30 NA TGTGCCTGGAGTGCAGGGACAGGAGAGGGCTATGGCTACACCTTC CAWSAGTGEGYGYTF